A selection of T cell receptor beta chains follows, all from one sample in a study of cytomegalovirus exposure and HLA in healthy donors. Method: immunoSEQ multiplex PCR; TCRdb's copy keeps in-frame clones and lacks some. The sample consists of hundreds of thousands of clones, around 91% of them appearing once. Sequenced sample: PBMCs. The origin of the receptors is a woman in her twenties or thirties in good health and CMV-seronegative. The CDR3 runs from the conserved cysteine through the conserved F or W. Each record gives: J gene, D gene, clone size, V gene, CDR3 DNA, CDR3 protein. A D gene is named only where the DNA matches it firmly. Size is stated for part of the rows, as once, few or many counts, or as a class when the clone is expanded.

J: TRBJ2-5; D: TRBD2; size: -; V: TRBV9; DNA: TGTGCCAGCAGCGTAGCCGGGAGGGCCGGTGAGACCCAGTACTTC; CDR3: CASSVAGRAGETQYF
J: TRBJ2-7; D: TRBD2; size: -; V: TRBV28; DNA: TGTGCCAGCAGTTTTAGCGGGAGGGCCCAGTACGAGCAGTACTTC; CDR3: CASSFSGRAQYEQYF
J: TRBJ1-5; D: -; size: -; V: TRBV6-1; DNA: TGTGCCAGCAGTGGGATAAGACAGGTCTGGGAACAGCCCCAGCATTTT; CDR3: CASSGIRQVWEQPQHF
J: TRBJ1-5; D: -; size: once; V: TRBV9; DNA: TGTGCCAGCAGCGTAGGAGAGAGCCCAACAAGCAATCAGCCCCAGCATTTT; CDR3: CASSVGESPTSNQPQHF
J: TRBJ2-5; D: TRBD1; size: -; V: TRBV29-1; DNA: TGCAGCGTTGTCGGTCGGACAGGGTGGGAGACCCAGTACTTC; CDR3: CSVVGRTGWETQYF
J: TRBJ2-1; D: TRBD2; size: -; V: TRBV28; DNA: TGTGCCAGCAGTTCACCGGGACTAGCGGGAGTAAATGAGCAGTTCTTC; CDR3: CASSSPGLAGVNEQFF
J: TRBJ2-7; D: TRBD2; size: -; V: TRBV7-6; DNA: TGTGCCAGCAGCTTCGGCGGGGGTAGCTCCTACGAGCAGTACTTC; CDR3: CASSFGGGSSYEQYF
J: TRBJ1-1; D: -; size: -; V: TRBV7-8; DNA: TGTGCCAGCAGCTTACGTTTATCCGTGACTGAAGCTTTCTTT; CDR3: CASSLRLSVTEAFF
J: TRBJ2-3; D: -; size: -; V: TRBV28; DNA: TGTGCCAGCAGTTTACGGGGGACTGTCCCGCAGTATTTT; CDR3: CASSLRGTVPQYF
J: TRBJ2-1; D: -; size: -; V: TRBV13; DNA: TGTGCCAGCAGCTTAGGTCGGACCTTGGGGCAGTTCTTC; CDR3: CASSLGRTLGQFF
J: TRBJ2-3; D: TRBD2; size: once; V: TRBV7-3; DNA: TGTGCCAGCAGCCCCGTCGGGACTACTAGCACAGATACGCAGTATTTT; CDR3: CASSPVGTTSTDTQYF
J: TRBJ2-2; D: -; size: -; V: TRBV7-3; DNA: TGTGCCAGCAGGGGCCCAGGGGTAGTCGAGGACGCCGGGGAGCTGTTTTTT; CDR3: CASRGPGVVEDAGELFF
J: TRBJ2-2; D: -; size: few; V: TRBV5-4; DNA: TGTGCCAGCAGCTTGGGAGCGGGCCCTAACACCGGGGAGCTGTTTTTT; CDR3: CASSLGAGPNTGELFF
J: TRBJ2-5; D: -; size: -; V: TRBV4-3; DNA: TGCGCCAGCAGCCAAGATCCCCGGCCGAGCGAGACCCAGTACTTC; CDR3: CASSQDPRPSETQYF
J: TRBJ1-2; D: -; size: -; V: TRBV27; DNA: TGTGCCAGCAGTCCGAGGGGGGGCGGCTACACCTTC; CDR3: CASSPRGGGYTF
J: TRBJ1-2; D: -; size: -; V: TRBV7-8; DNA: TGTGCCAGCAGCTTCAGGGGAGGGGGCTACACCTTC; CDR3: CASSFRGGGYTF
J: TRBJ2-1; D: TRBD2; size: -; V: TRBV29-1; DNA: TGCAGCGTTTACCTAGGTGGTAGCGGGAGGGGTGAGCAGTTCTTC; CDR3: CSVYLGGSGRGEQFF
J: TRBJ2-7; D: -; size: -; V: TRBV5-5; DNA: TGTGCCAGCAGTGTTCATATCTCCTACGAGCAGTACTTC; CDR3: CASSVHISYEQYF
J: TRBJ2-7; D: -; size: -; V: TRBV7-2; DNA: TGTGCCAGCAGCTTTAGCGGTACCTACGAGCAGTACTTC; CDR3: CASSFSGTYEQYF
J: TRBJ2-3; D: TRBD2; size: once; V: TRBV29-1; DNA: TGCAGCGTTCGACTAGCGGGGTTATTCCCTAGCACAGATACGCAGTATTTT; CDR3: CSVRLAGLFPSTDTQYF
J: TRBJ2-2; D: -; size: -; V: TRBV11-2; DNA: TGTGCCAGCAGCTTAGAATTGGCCTTCGGGGACACCGGGGAGCTGTTTTTT; CDR3: CASSLELAFGDTGELFF
J: TRBJ2-7; D: -; size: -; V: TRBV19; DNA: TGTGCCAGTAGTCCCGCGGCAGGGATCTACGAGCAGTACTTC; CDR3: CASSPAAGIYEQYF
J: TRBJ2-7; D: TRBD2; size: -; V: TRBV11-3; DNA: TGTGCCAGCAGTACCCAGCGGGAGAACTTGGGGGAGCAGTACTTC; CDR3: CASSTQRENLGEQYF
J: TRBJ1-5; D: -; size: -; V: TRBV6-1; DNA: TGTGCCGGCAGTTTAGGGACGAGCAATCAGCCCCAGCATTTT; CDR3: CAGSLGTSNQPQHF
J: TRBJ2-7; D: TRBD1; size: -; V: TRBV7-9; DNA: TGTGCCAGCAGCCAATCGGGACAGGGGGCGCTCAACGAGCAGTACTTC; CDR3: CASSQSGQGALNEQYF
J: TRBJ2-7; D: -; size: -; V: TRBV28; DNA: TGTGCCAGCACCCACCGCACAACCTACGAGCAGTACTTC; CDR3: CASTHRTTYEQYF
J: TRBJ1-2; D: -; size: -; V: TRBV19; DNA: TGTGCCAGTAGTATAGCGGGACCCAACTATGGCTACACCTTC; CDR3: CASSIAGPNYGYTF
J: TRBJ2-7; D: TRBD2; size: -; V: TRBV29-1; DNA: TGCAGCGCCCCACCCCAGACTACTAGCGGGAGGGCCGTTCATGTCTACGAGCAGTACTTC; CDR3: CSAPPQTTSGRAVHVYEQYF
J: TRBJ1-1; D: -; size: -; V: TRBV25-1; DNA: TGTGCCAGCAGCCCGTCGGGGGGAATCACTGAAGCTTTCTTT; CDR3: CASSPSGGITEAFF
J: TRBJ2-3; D: -; size: once; V: TRBV11-2; DNA: TGTGCCAGCAGCTTTAGGGGGTCAGATACGCAGTATTTT; CDR3: CASSFRGSDTQYF
J: TRBJ2-1; D: -; size: once; V: TRBV4-2; DNA: TGTGCCAGCAGCCAGTCCGGGACAACAGAGCAGTTCTTC; CDR3: CASSQSGTTEQFF
J: TRBJ2-1; D: TRBD1; size: -; V: TRBV7-9; DNA: TGTGCCAGCAGCCTACACAGGGGTGGAGGCTCCTACAATGAGCAGTTCTTC; CDR3: CASSLHRGGGSYNEQFF
J: TRBJ2-7; D: -; size: -; V: TRBV11-3; DNA: TGTGCCAGCAGCCCACAGGGGGGGTTGGAGCAGTACTTC; CDR3: CASSPQGGLEQYF
J: TRBJ2-7; D: -; size: -; V: TRBV27; DNA: TGTGCCAGCAGTTTATACCTCGGCGGCGAGCAGTACTTC; CDR3: CASSLYLGGEQYF
J: TRBJ1-2; D: TRBD1; size: -; V: TRBV5-1; DNA: TGCGCCAGCAGCGGGCGAGGGACAGGGACTGGCTACACCTTC; CDR3: CASSGRGTGTGYTF
J: TRBJ2-5; D: -; size: -; V: TRBV30; DNA: TGTGCCTGGAGTCCAGACAAGACCCAGTACTTC; CDR3: CAWSPDKTQYF
J: TRBJ1-5; D: -; size: -; V: TRBV11-2; DNA: TGTGCCAGCAGCTTAGGGGTCGACAGCAATCAGCCCCAGCATTTT; CDR3: CASSLGVDSNQPQHF
J: TRBJ2-3; D: TRBD2; size: -; V: TRBV23-1; DNA: TGCGCCAGCATCCAGGGGATAGCGGGAGAGGTGGATACGCAGTATTTT; CDR3: CASIQGIAGEVDTQYF
J: TRBJ1-1; D: -; size: once; V: TRBV7-8; DNA: TGTGCCAGCAGCTTAGGAGTTGGGGGGTCCGGATCCACTGAAGCTTTCTTT; CDR3: CASSLGVGGSGSTEAFF
J: TRBJ2-1; D: TRBD2; size: -; V: TRBV4-1; DNA: TGCGCCAGCAGCCAATTGACTAGCCGGGATGAGCAGTTCTTC; CDR3: CASSQLTSRDEQFF
J: TRBJ1-5; D: -; size: -; V: TRBV12-2; DNA: TGTGCAAGTCGCTTAGCTTTAGAGGGACCGGGCAATCAGCCCCAGCATTTT; CDR3: CASRLALEGPGNQPQHF